This T cell receptor beta chain stems from a study of blood T cell repertoires in COVID-19. In germline, CDR1 is MNHEY, CDR2 SVGAGI. V was pared by 9 bases and J by 0 bases, with 11 bases between. The CDR3 runs 14 residues. Profiled with immunoSEQ multiplex PCR; TCRdb holds only in-frame clones, not every one. The repertoire holds roughly 200,000 clones, approximately 78% seen once, with roughly 8.2% in the top ten. This clonotype was sampled from a woman of 80 years or more with COVID-19, enrolled during active disease. Sequenced input: peripheral blood. The rearrangement joins TRBV6-5 to TRBJ2-2, with TRBD1 as a possible D gene (5 bases). As DNA, the CDR3 is TGTGCCAGTAGGGGATTCGCGAACACCGGGGAGCTGTTTTTT. Protein product: CASRGFANTGELFF.